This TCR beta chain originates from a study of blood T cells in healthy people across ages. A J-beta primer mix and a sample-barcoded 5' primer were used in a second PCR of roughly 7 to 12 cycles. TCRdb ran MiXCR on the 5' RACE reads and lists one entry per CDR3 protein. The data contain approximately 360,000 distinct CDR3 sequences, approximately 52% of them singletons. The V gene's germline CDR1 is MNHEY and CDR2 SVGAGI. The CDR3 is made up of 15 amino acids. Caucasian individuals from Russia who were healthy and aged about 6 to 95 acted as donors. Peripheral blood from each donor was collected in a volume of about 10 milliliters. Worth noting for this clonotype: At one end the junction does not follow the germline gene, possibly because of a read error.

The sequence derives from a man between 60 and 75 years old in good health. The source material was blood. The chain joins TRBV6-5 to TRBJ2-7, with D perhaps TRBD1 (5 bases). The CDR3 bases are TGTACCAGCAGCACACCCGGCCAGGGCTCCTACGAGCAGTACTTC. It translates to CTSSTPGQGSYEQYF.